What follows is one TCR beta chain and its context. This specimen comes from a study of identical twins. TCRdb reanalysed the 5' RACE reads using MiXCR and keeps one entry per CDR3 protein. This sample has roughly 290,000 distinct CDR3 sequences, with more than 6.5% found just once. Healthy Caucasians made up all donors. The sample also formed part of further work on yellow fever vaccine responses in identical twins.

This TCR derives from a woman aged 18 to 35 in good health. The sequencing input was memory (CD45RO+) T cells sorted from blood.

CDR3 sequence (DNA): TGTGCCAGCAGCTTAACCCCTGTTAACGAGCAGTACTTC. Translating it yields CASSLTPVNEQYF. The genes are TRBV7-3 and TRBJ2-7; D is uncertain. The CDR3 is 13 amino acids. V was clipped by 0 bases and J by 5 bases, with 8 bases between them. The germline CDR1 and CDR2 sequences are SGHTA and FQGTGA.